The clone carrying this TCR beta chain was recorded only once. The target antigen is unknown. A split of CD4+ cells into CD45RA+ naive and CD45RA-negative memory subsets was performed. The data originate from a study of shared clonotypes between healthy human individuals. Notes on the study in general: Several donors held roughly 5% of naive CD4 clonotypes in common. Non-shared clonotypes had lower generation probabilities than clonotypes shared by all four sorted-subset donors.

The assay was immunoSEQ multiplex PCR, and TCRdb's table has in-frame clones only and misses some. Here the sample spans fewer than 1.6 million clones, around 98.5% being singletons. The origin of this receptor is a man aged 30 to 45 in good health. The sequenced sample was naive CD4+ T cells sorted from blood. The subset here: CD45RA+ positively selected.

This chain's CDR3 is CASSFGTPGDTQYF. CDR3 sequence (DNA): TGTGCCAGCAGCTTCGGGACCCCAGGTGATACGCAGTATTTT. The rearrangement links TRBV7-2 to TRBJ2-3; possibly TRBD1 or TRBD2 for D (5 bases each). The CDR3 consists of 14 residues. CDR1 is SGHTA, CDR2 FQGNSA, per germline. V was clipped by 3 bases and J by 6 bases, with 13 bases between them.